This T cell receptor beta chain is from a study of blood T cells in healthy people across ages. A word on this clonotype: One end of the junction fails to match germline, which may point to a read error.

Germline V gives CDR1 LGHNA, CDR2 YNFKEQ. The CDR3 is 17 amino acids. Through a sample-barcoded 5' primer and a J-beta primer mix, a second PCR was run for roughly 7 to 11 cycles. A tag from a template-switch adaptor with 12 random nucleotides marked each cDNA molecule. Each CDR3 protein is one row after TCRdb ran MiXCR on the 5' RACE reads. The table lists 650,000 to 950,000 distinct CDR3 sequences, around 45% of them singletons, with around 21% in the top ten. This chain uses TRBV4-2 with TRBJ2-3, with 9 bases that match TRBD2. The clonotype originates from a man aged 60 to 75 in good health. The sample was blood. In DNA form, the CDR3 reads TGTACCAGCAGCCAAGACGGTGGCGGGGGGGCTGGAGATACGCAGTATTTT. It is translated as CTSSQDGGGGAGDTQYF.